This is a list of T cell receptor beta chains from one sample in a study of cytomegalovirus exposure and HLA in healthy donors. The method was immunoSEQ multiplex PCR; TCRdb's version includes in-frame clones alone and lacks a portion of them. The sample shows roughly 80,000 clones, under 85% of them seen only once. The specimen was PBMCs. Source of these receptors: a woman aged 40 to 49 in good health and CMV-seropositive. Both conserved end residues are part of each CDR3. Size values are once, few and many counts, or a class for expanded clones, and some rows have none.

v_call	clone_size	cdr3_aa
TRBV7-2	.	CASSLIGLTYEQYF
TRBV20-1	.	CSAPSTGELFF
TRBV29-1	once	CSVLGTGDEQYF
TRBV30	few	CAWTPGANYGYTF
TRBV6-5	.	CASSSRTGFSYEQYF
TRBV7-2	few	CASSYRATGSNQPQHF
TRBV4-3	.	CASSWGAGTYNEQFF
TRBV6-1	once	CASSEARRVNSPLHF
TRBV28	.	CATDTSYEQYF
TRBV7-3	.	CASSFDRGKNSPLHF
TRBV28	.	CASSFREETNEKLFF
TRBV19	.	CASSDRTGGYEQYF
TRBV6-4	.	CASSDSSGGADTQYF
TRBV12-5	.	CASGTRQGIGTEAFF
TRBV5-4	.	CASSLFVLRELFF
TRBV5-4	few	CASSLDINQPQHF
TRBV4-1	.	CASSQATGLRRELFF
TRBV7-3	.	CASSQEGGTQYF
TRBV5-1	.	CASSLEAGRGATEAFF
TRBV10-3	.	CAMARGGEETQYF
TRBV5-4	.	CASSLGLAGDPHEQYF
TRBV27	.	CASSLNRWETQYF
TRBV5-4	.	CASSSGSGLAGELFF
TRBV9	few	CASSFTGGLTEAFF
TRBV5-6	few	CASSLGGLGTDTQYF
TRBV7-2	.	CASSSVVGGNQPQHF
TRBV7-2	.	CASSSGGGLDSPLHF
TRBV5-1	.	CASRLLQGAGEQYF